This passage covers 21 T cell receptor beta chains from one sample sequenced in a study of T cells after yellow fever vaccination. TCRdb called the 5' RACE reads again in MiXCR, with one record for every CDR3 protein. Of fewer than 85,000 distinct CDR3 sequences in the sample, over 7.5% are singletons; the top ten hold about two fifths. The material sequenced was CD8+ T cells sorted from PBMCs, taken on the day of the yellow fever booster vaccination. The receptor source for this set is a young man who received the YFV17D yellow fever vaccine.

CDR3 nucleotide sequence: TGTGCCAGCAGCTTACAGGGATTACACACAGATACGCAGTATTTT. Translation gives CASSLQGLHTDTQYF. The chain uses TRBV7-3 and TRBJ2-3, with D perhaps matching TRBD1 (5 bases). The V gene lost 2 bases and the J gene lost 2 bases, with 11 bases spanning the gap. The germline V gene encodes CDR1 SGHTA and CDR2 FQGTGA. There are 15 residues in the CDR3.

In this sample, this clonotype turned up a few times. This chain links TRBV4-3 with TRBJ2-1, with 7 bases identical to TRBD1. The V segment lost 4 bases and the J segment 0 bases; nucleotides outside the gene matches: 6. The CDR3 has 16 residues. Germline CDR1 reads LGHNA; CDR2 reads YSLEER. The CDR3 nucleotides read TGCGCCAGCAGCCGAGAAGACAGGGTCTCCTACAATGAGCAGTTCTTC. As protein: CASSREDRVSYNEQFF.

This clonotype was seen at least ten times. This chain links TRBV6-1 with TRBJ2-5; TRBD2 agrees at 8 bases. J was trimmed by 1 base and V by 7 bases; bases with no gene match: 11. CDR3 length equals 16 residues. Germline CDR1 reads MNHNS; CDR2 reads SASEGT. CDR3 nucleotides: TGTGCCAGCACCAGGACCGTAGCGGGACGCCAAGAGACCCAGTACTTC. This translates into CASTRTVAGRQETQYF.

This clonotype was seen only a few times. V usage is TRBV27 and J usage is TRBJ2-6; a possible D gene is TRBD1 (7 bases). Trimming removed 3 bases from V and 4 bases from J, with 19 bases in between. The CDR3 loop spans 18 amino acids. Germline lookup yields CDR1 MNHEY and CDR2 SMNVEV (reference sequence). The CDR3 loop is CASSFQEGALWGANVLTF. CDR3 nucleotide sequence: TGTGCCAGCAGTTTCCAGGAGGGGGCTCTCTGGGGGGCCAACGTCCTGACTTTC.

V gene TRBV9 combines with J gene TRBJ2-1, with 9 positions matching TRBD1. Germline CDR1 SGDLS, CDR2 YYNGEE. V shed 6 bases and J 3 bases; nucleotides not matched to a gene: 10. This CDR3 has 16 amino acids. CDR3 sequence reads: CASMQGLGQGYNEQFF. In DNA form, the CDR3 reads TGTGCCAGCATGCAGGGTCTGGGACAGGGCTACAATGAGCAGTTCTTC.

This chain joins TRBV7-8 and TRBJ1-2, with 7 bases aligning to TRBD1. The V segment lost 11 bases and the J segment 4 bases; nucleotides outside the gene matches: 4. The germline V gene encodes CDR1 SGHVS and CDR2 FQNEAQ. This CDR3 is built from 11 residues. The CDR3 nucleotides are TGTGCCGTCACAGGGGCCTATGGCTACACCTTC. Translated, it gives CAVTGAYGYTF. The full variable domain, its missing parts supplied by reference TRBV7-8 and TRBJ1-2, is GAGVSQSPRYKVAKRGQDVALRCDPISGHVSLFWYQQALGQGPEFLTYFQNEAQLDKSGLPSDRFFAERPEGSVSTLKIQRTQQEDSAVYLCAVTGAYGYTFGSGTRLTVV.

The chain is built from TRBV20-1 and TRBJ2-1; the match to TRBD2 covers 11 bases. The length of the CDR3 is 13 residues. The germline CDR1 and CDR2 sequences are DFQATT and SNEGSKA (reference sequence). The CDR3 here is CGGGLAEYNEQFF. In DNA, the CDR3 is TGCGGGGGGGGACTAGCGGAGTACAATGAGCAGTTCTTC.

This clonotype was seen ten or more times. V is TRBV5-1 and J is TRBJ1-1, with D tentatively TRBD1 (5 bases). The CDR3 is 15 amino acids. Between the trimmed V and J ends, which lost 1 base and 4 bases, there was a span of 14 bases. Germline V gene data show CDR1 as SGHRS and CDR2 as YFSETQ. CDR3 loop: CASSLYAGPATEAFF. The CDR3 DNA follows: TGCGCCAGCAGCTTGTACGCAGGGCCAGCCACTGAAGCTTTCTTT.

This clonotype has a count of ten or more. The V call is TRBV4-3, the J call TRBJ2-7; D is possibly TRBD1 or TRBD2 (5 bases each). Germline V gene sequence: CDR1 LGHNA, CDR2 YSLEER. This CDR3 is 13 amino acids long. Trimming took 4 bases from V and 5 from J, leaving 12 bases between them. The CDR3 loop reads CASSPNGGHEQYF. As DNA, the CDR3 is TGCGCCAGCAGCCCCAATGGGGGTCACGAGCAGTACTTC.

This clonotype has only a few counts. This chain links TRBV5-6 with TRBJ2-3; D assignment may be TRBD1 or TRBD2 (6 bases each). CDR1 SGHDT and CDR2 YYEEEE come from the germline V gene. V was shortened by 4 bases and J by 6 bases, with 9 bases between the two germline ends. The CDR3 is 12 residues long. The CDR3 sequence is CASSRGPDTQYF. The CDR3 bases are TGTGCCAGCAGCCGGGGGCCCGATACGCAGTATTTT.

The chain combines TRBV9 with TRBJ2-7, with D unclear. Trimming stripped 4 bases from V and 7 bases from J, with 15 bases between. Germline V gives CDR1 SGDLS, CDR2 YYNGEE. The CDR3 is 13 amino acids. Written as DNA, the CDR3 is TGTGCCAGCAGCCCGACCCCGTCAGGAGAGCAGTACTTC. Its translation is CASSPTPSGEQYF.

This clonotype was seen a few times. This chain uses TRBV7-9 with TRBJ2-7; 11 bases line up with TRBD2. Germline CDR1 and CDR2: SEHNR and FQNEAQ (reference sequence). Trimming took 5 bases from V and 4 from J; bases not matched to a gene: 7. The CDR3 spans 15 residues. CDR3 nucleotide sequence: TGTGCCAGCAGCGTCACTAGCGGGAGCGGGTACGAGCAGTACTTC. Amino acid sequence: CASSVTSGSGYEQYF.

This clonotype was detected only a few times. The chain recombines TRBV5-1 with TRBJ2-1; D tentatively reads TRBD1 or TRBD2 (5 bases each). The germline gives CDR1 SGHRS, CDR2 YFSETQ. The CDR3 length is 13 residues. Trimming stripped 2 bases from V and 4 bases from J, with 7 bases between. The CDR3 loop reads CASSFEGYNEQFF. For the CDR3, the DNA is TGCGCCAGCAGCTTTGAGGGGTACAATGAGCAGTTCTTC.

This clonotype was seen a few times. The rearrangement joins TRBV4-3 to TRBJ2-2, with a possible D match to TRBD1 (6 bases). Looked up from germline, CDR1 is LGHNA and CDR2 is YSLEER. V lost 0 bases and J lost 5, with 25 bases in between. The CDR3 contains 20 residues. CDR3 region: CASSQDLQLPGVWSTGELFF. In DNA form, the CDR3 reads TGCGCCAGCAGCCAAGATCTCCAGCTTCCAGGGGTTTGGAGTACCGGGGAGCTGTTTTTT.

This clonotype was seen a handful of times. The chain recombines TRBV7-9 with TRBJ2-3, with 7 bases identical to TRBD2. Per germline, CDR1 SEHNR and CDR2 FQNEAQ (reference sequence). V lost 2 bases and J lost 1; bases outside the gene matches: 3. The CDR3 runs to 15 residues. The CDR3 nucleotides read TGTGCCAGCAGCTTAATGGCGGGGGGCACAGATACGCAGTATTTT. It specifies CASSLMAGGTDTQYF.

V and J are TRBV27 and TRBJ2-7; D is uncertain. Germline assignment: CDR1 MNHEY and CDR2 SMNVEV (reference sequence). This CDR3 region has 13 residues. The V gene lost 5 bases and the J gene lost 3 bases, with 11 bases spanning the gap. The CDR3 region is CASSHRWDYEQYF. CDR3 sequence (DNA): TGTGCCAGCAGTCATCGTTGGGACTACGAGCAGTACTTC.

The J gene is TRBJ1-5, the V gene TRBV7-9; the match to TRBD1 covers 8 bases. This CDR3 has 15 amino acids. The V and J ends lost 4 bases and 5 bases, in that order; junction bases with no gene match: 7. The germline V gene encodes CDR1 SEHNR and CDR2 FQNEAQ (reference sequence). This chain's CDR3 is CASSWGTGIDQPQHF. The CDR3 bases are TGTGCCAGCAGCTGGGGGACAGGAATTGATCAGCCCCAGCATTTT.

This chain uses TRBV11-3 with TRBJ2-1, with 9 bases identical to TRBD2. With V trimmed by 2 bases and J by 5 bases, 10 bases remained unmatched. The germline V gene has CDR1 SGHNT and CDR2 YENEEA. The CDR3 totals 17 residues. The CDR3 nucleotides read TGTGCCAGCAGCTTACTATCGACTAGCGGAACCGACAATGAGCAGTTCTTC. This sequence encodes CASSLLSTSGTDNEQFF.

V usage is TRBV18 and J usage is TRBJ2-1, with 8 positions matching TRBD1. Trimming took 4 bases from V and 5 from J; bases not matched to a gene: 7. Germline V lookup: CDR1 KGHSH, CDR2 LQKENI. The CDR3 runs to 15 residues. The CDR3 region has the DNA TGTGCCAGCTCACTTCCGGGACAGGCGGACAATGAGCAGTTCTTC. Its protein is CASSLPGQADNEQFF. The complete variable domain, with remaining parts taken from reference TRBV18 and TRBJ2-1, reads NAGVMQNPRHLVRRRGQEARLRCSPMKGHSHVYWYRQLPEEGLKFMVYLQKENIIDESGMPKERFSAEFPKEGPSILRIQQVVRGDSAAYFCASSLPGQADNEQFFGPGTRLTVL.

This clonotype showed up just a few times. This chain links TRBV12-5 with TRBJ2-7; 10 bases align to TRBD1. The germline V gene has CDR1 LGHNT and CDR2 FRNRAP. The V and J ends lost 4 bases and 6 bases, in that order; junction bases with no gene match: 6. The CDR3 has 14 amino acids. CDR3 amino acids: CASGSGQGMGEQYF. CDR3 bases: TGTGCTAGTGGTTCGGGACAGGGGATGGGCGAGCAGTACTTC.

The chain uses TRBV5-4 and TRBJ2-4; D ambiguous. Trimming took off 0 bases at V and 4 bases at J, with 11 bases between the two ends. There are 15 residues in the CDR3. Germline-derived CDR1 and CDR2 are SGHNT and YYREEE (reference sequence). CDR3 in amino acids: CASSLAGLGKNIQYF. The CDR3 nucleotides are TGTGCCAGCAGCTTGGCCGGGCTGGGAAAAAACATTCAGTACTTC. Using reference TRBV5-4 and TRBJ2-4 for the parts outside the CDR3, the full variable domain is ETGVTQSPTHLIKTRGQQVTLRCSSQSGHNTVSWYQQALGQGPQFIFQYYREEENGRGNFPPRFSGLQFPNYSSELNVNALELDDSALYLCASSLAGLGKNIQYFGAGTRLSVL.